This paragraph covers one TCR beta chain sequence. The data belong to a study of control samples from healthy donors and cancer patients. Profiled with immunoSEQ multiplex PCR; TCRdb holds only in-frame clones, not every one. The table has under 100,000 clones, 85% to 90% seen once. Germline V lookup: CDR1 MDHEN, CDR2 SYDVKM. Trimming took 2 bases from V and 8 from J; bases not matched to a gene: 6. There are 15 residues in the CDR3. The rearrangement links TRBV28 to TRBJ1-6; TRBD1 aligns across 7 bases. The specimen was PBMCs. This receptor was obtained from a woman in her forties or fifties with colorectal cancer. As DNA, the CDR3 is TGTGCCAGCAGTTTAATTGACAGGGATTATTCACCCCTCCACTTT. Translating gives CASSLIDRDYSPLHF.